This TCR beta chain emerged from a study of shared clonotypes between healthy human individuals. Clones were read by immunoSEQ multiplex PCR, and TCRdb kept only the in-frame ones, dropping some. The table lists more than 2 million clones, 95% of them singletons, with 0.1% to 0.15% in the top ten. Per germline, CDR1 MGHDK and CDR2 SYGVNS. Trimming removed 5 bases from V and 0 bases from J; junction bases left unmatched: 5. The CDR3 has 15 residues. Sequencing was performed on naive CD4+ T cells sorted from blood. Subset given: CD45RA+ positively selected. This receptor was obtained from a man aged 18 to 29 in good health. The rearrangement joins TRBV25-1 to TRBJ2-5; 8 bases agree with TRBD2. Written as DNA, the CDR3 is TGTGCCAGCAGTAAAGCAGCGGGAGACCAAGAGACCCAGTACTTC. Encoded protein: CASSKAAGDQETQYF.